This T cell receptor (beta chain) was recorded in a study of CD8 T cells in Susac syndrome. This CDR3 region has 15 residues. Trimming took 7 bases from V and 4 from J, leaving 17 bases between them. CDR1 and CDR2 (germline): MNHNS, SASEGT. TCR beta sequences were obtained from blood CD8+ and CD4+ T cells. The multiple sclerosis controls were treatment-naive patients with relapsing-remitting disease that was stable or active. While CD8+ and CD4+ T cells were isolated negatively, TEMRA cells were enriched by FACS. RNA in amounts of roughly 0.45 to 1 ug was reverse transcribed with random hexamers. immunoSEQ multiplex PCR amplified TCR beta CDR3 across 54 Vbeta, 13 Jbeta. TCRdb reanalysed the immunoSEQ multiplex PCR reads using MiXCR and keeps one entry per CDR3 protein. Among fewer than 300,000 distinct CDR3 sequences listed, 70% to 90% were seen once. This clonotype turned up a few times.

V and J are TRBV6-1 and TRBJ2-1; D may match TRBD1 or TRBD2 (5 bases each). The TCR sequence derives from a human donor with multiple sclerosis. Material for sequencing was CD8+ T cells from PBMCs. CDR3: CASNPGLGVYNEQFF. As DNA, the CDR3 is TGTGCCAGCAACCCGGGGCTCGGGGTTTACAATGAGCAGTTCTTC.